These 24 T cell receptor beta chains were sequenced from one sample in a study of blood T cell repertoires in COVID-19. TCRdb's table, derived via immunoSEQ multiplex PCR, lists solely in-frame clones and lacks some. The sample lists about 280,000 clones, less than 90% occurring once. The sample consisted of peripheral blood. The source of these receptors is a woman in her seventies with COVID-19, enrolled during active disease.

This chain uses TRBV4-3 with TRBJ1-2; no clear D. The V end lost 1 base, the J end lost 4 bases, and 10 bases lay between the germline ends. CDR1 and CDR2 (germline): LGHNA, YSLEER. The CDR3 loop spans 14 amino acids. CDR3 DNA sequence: TGCGCCAGCAGCCAAGTGGAGGGTAGCTATGGCTACACCTTC. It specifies CASSQVEGSYGYTF.

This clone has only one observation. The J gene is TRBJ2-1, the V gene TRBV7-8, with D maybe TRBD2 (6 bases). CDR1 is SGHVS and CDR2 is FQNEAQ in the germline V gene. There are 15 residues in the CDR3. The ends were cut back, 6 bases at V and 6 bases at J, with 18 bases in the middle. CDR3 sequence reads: CASSPLLGGTNEQFF. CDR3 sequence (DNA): TGTGCCAGCAGTCCCCTTTTGGGGGGTACCAATGAGCAGTTCTTC.

The CDR3 DNA follows: TGTGCCTGGAGAAGGCGGGGGGGGTACAATGAGCAGTTCTTC. This translates into CAWRRRGGYNEQFF. V is TRBV30 and J is TRBJ2-1; TRBD2 matches at 9 bases. The CDR3 has 14 amino acids. Germline-derived CDR1 and CDR2 are GTSNPN and SVGIG (reference sequence). V lost 3 bases and J lost 4; bases outside the gene matches: 4.

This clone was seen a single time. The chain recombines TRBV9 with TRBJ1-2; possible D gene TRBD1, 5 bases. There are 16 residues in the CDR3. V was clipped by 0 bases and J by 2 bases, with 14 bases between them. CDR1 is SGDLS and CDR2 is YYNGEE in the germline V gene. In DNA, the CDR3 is TGTGCCAGCAGCGTAGATCCGGGGGTGGGAAACTATGGCTACACCTTC. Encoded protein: CASSVDPGVGNYGYTF.

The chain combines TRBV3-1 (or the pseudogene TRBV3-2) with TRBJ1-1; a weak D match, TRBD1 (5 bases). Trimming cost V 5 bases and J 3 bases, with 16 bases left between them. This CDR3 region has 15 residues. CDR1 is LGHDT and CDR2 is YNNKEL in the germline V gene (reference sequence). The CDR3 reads CASSYSWGDDTEAFF. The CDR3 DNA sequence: TGTGCCAGCAGCTATAGCTGGGGGGATGACACTGAAGCTTTCTTT.

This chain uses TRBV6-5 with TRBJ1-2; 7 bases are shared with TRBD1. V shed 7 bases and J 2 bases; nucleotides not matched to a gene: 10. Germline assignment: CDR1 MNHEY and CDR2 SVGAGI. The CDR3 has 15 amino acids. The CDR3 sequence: CASTAAGGANYGYTF. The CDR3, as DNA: TGTGCCAGCACCGCAGCAGGGGGTGCGAACTATGGCTACACCTTC.

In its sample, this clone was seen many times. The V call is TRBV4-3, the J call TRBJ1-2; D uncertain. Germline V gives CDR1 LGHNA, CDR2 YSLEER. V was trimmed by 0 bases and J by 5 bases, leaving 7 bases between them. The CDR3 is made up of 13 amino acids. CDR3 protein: CASSQDPIYGYTF. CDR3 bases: TGCGCCAGCAGCCAAGATCCCATTTATGGCTACACCTTC.

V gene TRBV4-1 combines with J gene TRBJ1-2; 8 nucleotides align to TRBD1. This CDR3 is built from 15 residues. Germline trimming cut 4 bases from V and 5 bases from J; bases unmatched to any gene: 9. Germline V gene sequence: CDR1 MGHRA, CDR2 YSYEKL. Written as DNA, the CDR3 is TGCGCCAGCAGCCCAAAAGACAGGGGTGGTTATGGCTACACCTTC. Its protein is CASSPKDRGGYGYTF.

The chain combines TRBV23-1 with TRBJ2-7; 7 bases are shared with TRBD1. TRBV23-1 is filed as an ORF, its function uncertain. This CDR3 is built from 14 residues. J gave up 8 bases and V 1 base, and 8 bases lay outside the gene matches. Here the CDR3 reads CASSQLRKGQKQYF. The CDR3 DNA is TGCGCCAGCAGTCAATTAAGAAAGGGACAGAAGCAGTACTTC.

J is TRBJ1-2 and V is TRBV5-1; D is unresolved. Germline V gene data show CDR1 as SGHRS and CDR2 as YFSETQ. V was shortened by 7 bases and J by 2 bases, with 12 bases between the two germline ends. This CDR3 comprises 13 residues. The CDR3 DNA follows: TGCGCCAGCCGTAGTTTCGTCAACTATGGCTACACCTTC. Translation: CASRSFVNYGYTF. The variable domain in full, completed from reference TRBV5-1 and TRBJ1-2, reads KAGVTQTPRYLIKTRGQQVTLSCSPISGHRSVSWYQQTPGQGLQFLFEYFSETQRNKGNFPGRFSGRQFSNSRSEMNVSTLELGDSALYLCASRSFVNYGYTFGSGTRLTVV.

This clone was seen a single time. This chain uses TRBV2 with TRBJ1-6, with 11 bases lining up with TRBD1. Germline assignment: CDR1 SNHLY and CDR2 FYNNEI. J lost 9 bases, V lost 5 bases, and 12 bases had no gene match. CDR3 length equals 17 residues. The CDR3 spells CASSRTGDRGLGSPLHF. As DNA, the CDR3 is TGTGCCAGCAGTCGGACTGGGGACAGGGGGTTAGGTTCACCCCTCCACTTT.

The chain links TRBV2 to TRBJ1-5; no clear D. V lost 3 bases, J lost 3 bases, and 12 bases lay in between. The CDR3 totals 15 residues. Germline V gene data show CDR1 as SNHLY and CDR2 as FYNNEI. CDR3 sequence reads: CASSDLRQDNQPQHF. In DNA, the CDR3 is TGTGCCAGCAGTGATTTACGGCAGGACAATCAGCCCCAGCATTTT.

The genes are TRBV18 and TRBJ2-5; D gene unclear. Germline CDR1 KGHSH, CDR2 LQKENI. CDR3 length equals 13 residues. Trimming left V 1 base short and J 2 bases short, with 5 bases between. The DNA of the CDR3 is TGTGCCAGCTCACCACGACATCAAGAGACCCAGTACTTC. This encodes CASSPRHQETQYF.

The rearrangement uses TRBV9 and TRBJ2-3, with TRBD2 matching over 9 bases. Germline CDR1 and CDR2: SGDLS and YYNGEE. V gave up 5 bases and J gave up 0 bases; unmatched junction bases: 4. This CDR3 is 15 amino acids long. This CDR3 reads CASSPTSGSTDTQYF. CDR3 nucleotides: TGTGCCAGCAGTCCTACTAGCGGGAGCACAGATACGCAGTATTTT.

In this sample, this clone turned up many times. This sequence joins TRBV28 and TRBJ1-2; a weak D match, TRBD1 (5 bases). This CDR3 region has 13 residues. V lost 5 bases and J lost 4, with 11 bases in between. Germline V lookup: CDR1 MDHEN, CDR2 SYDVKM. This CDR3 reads CASSPKTGYGYTF. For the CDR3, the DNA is TGTGCCAGCAGTCCAAAAACAGGCTATGGCTACACCTTC.

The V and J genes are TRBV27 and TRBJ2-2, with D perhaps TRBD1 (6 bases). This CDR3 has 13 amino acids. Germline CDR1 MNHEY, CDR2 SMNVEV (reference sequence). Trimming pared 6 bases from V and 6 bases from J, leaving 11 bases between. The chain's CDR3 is CASRLTGPGELFF. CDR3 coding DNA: TGTGCCAGCAGACTTACAGGGCCCGGGGAGCTGTTTTTT.

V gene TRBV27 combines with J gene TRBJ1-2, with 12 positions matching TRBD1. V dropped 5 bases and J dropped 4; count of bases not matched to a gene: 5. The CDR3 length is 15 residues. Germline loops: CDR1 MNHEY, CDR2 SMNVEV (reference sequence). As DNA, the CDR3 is TGTGCCAGCAGTACCCCGGGACAGGGGGCCTATGGCTACACCTTC. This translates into CASSTPGQGAYGYTF.

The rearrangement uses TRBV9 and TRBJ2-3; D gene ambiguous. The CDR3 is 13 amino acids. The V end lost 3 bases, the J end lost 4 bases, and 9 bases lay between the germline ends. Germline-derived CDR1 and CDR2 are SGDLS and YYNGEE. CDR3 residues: CASSAVGADTQYF. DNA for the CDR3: TGTGCCAGCAGCGCAGTCGGAGCAGATACGCAGTATTTT.

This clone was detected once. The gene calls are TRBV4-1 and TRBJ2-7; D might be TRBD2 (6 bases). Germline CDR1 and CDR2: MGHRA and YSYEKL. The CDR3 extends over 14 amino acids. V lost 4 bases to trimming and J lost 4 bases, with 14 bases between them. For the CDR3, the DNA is TGCGCCAGCAGCCCACGGAGGGCCGGGTACGAGCAGTACTTC. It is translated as CASSPRRAGYEQYF.

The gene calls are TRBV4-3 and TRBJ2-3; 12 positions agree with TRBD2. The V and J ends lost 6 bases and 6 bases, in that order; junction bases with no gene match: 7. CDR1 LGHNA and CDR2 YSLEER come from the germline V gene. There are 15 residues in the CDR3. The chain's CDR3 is CASSTRLAGVDTQYF. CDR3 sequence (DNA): TGCGCCAGCAGTACAAGACTAGCGGGGGTCGATACGCAGTATTTT.

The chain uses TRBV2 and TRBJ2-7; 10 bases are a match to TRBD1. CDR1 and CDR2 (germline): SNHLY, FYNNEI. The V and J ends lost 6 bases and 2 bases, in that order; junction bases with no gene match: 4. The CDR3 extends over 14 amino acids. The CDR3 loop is CASRETGGPYEQYF. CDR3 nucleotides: TGTGCCAGCAGGGAGACAGGGGGCCCCTACGAGCAGTACTTC. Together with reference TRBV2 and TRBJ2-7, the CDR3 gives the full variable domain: EPEVTQTPSHQVTQMGQEVILRCVPISNHLYFYWYRQILGQKVEFLVSFYNNEISEKSEIFDDQFSVERPDGSNFTLKIRSTKLEDSAMYFCASRETGGPYEQYFGPGTRLTVT.

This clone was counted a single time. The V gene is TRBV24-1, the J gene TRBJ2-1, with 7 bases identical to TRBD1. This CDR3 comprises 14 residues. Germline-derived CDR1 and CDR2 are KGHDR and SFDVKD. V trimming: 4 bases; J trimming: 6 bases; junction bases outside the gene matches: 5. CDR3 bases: TGTGCCACCAGTGAACCGGGACAGTCCAATGAGCAGTTCTTC. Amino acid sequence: CATSEPGQSNEQFF.

CDR3 nucleotides: TGTGCCAGCAGTTTCCCCCTGGCGAGCGGGACATCCTACGAGCAGTACTTC. Translating gives CASSFPLASGTSYEQYF. The chain combines TRBV28 with TRBJ2-7, with D maybe TRBD2 (7 bases). Germline V gives CDR1 MDHEN, CDR2 SYDVKM. The CDR3 is 17 residues long. V lost 3 bases, J lost 1 base, and 19 bases lay in between.

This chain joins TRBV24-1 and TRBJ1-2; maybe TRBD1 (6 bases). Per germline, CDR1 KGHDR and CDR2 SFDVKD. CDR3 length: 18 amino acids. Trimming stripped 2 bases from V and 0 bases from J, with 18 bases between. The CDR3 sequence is CATSDSRLTGTPNYGYTF. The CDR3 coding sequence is TGTGCCACCAGTGATTCACGTTTAACAGGGACCCCTAACTATGGCTACACCTTC.